These 30 T cell receptor beta chains came from one sample sequenced in a study of cytomegalovirus exposure and HLA in healthy donors. Researchers ran the PCR with 60 Vbeta and 13 Jbeta primers. Method: immunoSEQ multiplex PCR; TCRdb's copy keeps in-frame clones and lacks some. The sample includes 150,000 or so clones, just under 75% of them seen just once. The sequenced sample consisted of PBMCs. These receptor sequences come from a woman under 30 in good health and CMV-seronegative.

V is TRBV18 and J is TRBJ1-5; 8 positions agree with TRBD1. CDR3 length equals 14 residues. The germline V gene encodes CDR1 KGHSH and CDR2 LQKENI. Losses at the gene ends were 6 bases for V and 5 bases for J; bases not matched to a gene: 6. CDR3 protein: CASSRNRGDQPQHF. CDR3 coding DNA: TGTGCCAGCTCCCGAAACAGGGGGGATCAGCCCCAGCATTTT. Full variable domain (outside the CDR3, taken from reference TRBV18 and TRBJ1-5): NAGVMQNPRHLVRRRGQEARLRCSPMKGHSHVYWYRQLPEEGLKFMVYLQKENIIDESGMPKERFSAEFPKEGPSILRIQQVVRGDSAAYFCASSRNRGDQPQHFGDGTRLSIL.

The rearrangement joins TRBV28 to TRBJ2-4; TRBD1 matches 8 bases. V was pared by 6 bases and J by 9 bases, with 7 bases of the junction left unmatched. This CDR3 is 13 amino acids long. The germline CDR1 and CDR2 sequences are MDHEN and SYDVKM. The CDR3 here is CASSLGQGAIQYF. For the CDR3, the DNA is TGTGCCAGCAGCTTAGGACAGGGCGCCATTCAGTACTTC.

The chain links TRBV14 to TRBJ2-1; D call uncertain. This CDR3 has 14 amino acids. From germline, CDR1 is SGHDN and CDR2 FVKESK. Trimming pared 0 bases from V and 9 bases from J, leaving 12 bases between. The chain's CDR3 is CASSQEGGYVEQFF. CDR3 DNA: TGTGCCAGCAGCCAAGAAGGCGGCTACGTTGAGCAGTTCTTC.

The rearrangement joins TRBV28 to TRBJ1-4; 7 nucleotides match TRBD1. CDR3 length: 13 residues. Trimming at V came to 9 bases and at J to 4 bases, leaving 5 bases not matched to a gene. CDR1 is MDHEN and CDR2 is SYDVKM in the germline V gene. In DNA, the CDR3 is TGTGCCAGTGGGGACAGCCTTAATGAAAAACTGTTTTTT. It specifies CASGDSLNEKLFF.

In the case of this clone: The sample contains more than one DNA sequence encoding this CDR3. The genes are TRBV5-4 and TRBJ1-1, with 7 bases lining up with TRBD1. Germline trimming cut 4 bases from V and 3 bases from J; bases unmatched to any gene: 6. Germline lookup yields CDR1 SGHNT and CDR2 YYREEE (reference sequence). The CDR3 runs to 14 residues. Here the CDR3 reads CASSRGGADTEAFF. CDR3 DNA: TGTGCCAGCAGCCGAGGGGGCGCGGACACTGAAGCTTTCTTT.

CDR3 residues: CASSQVFQRAAYNEQFF. CDR3 nucleotides: TGCGCCAGCAGCCAAGTATTCCAGAGGGCGGCCTACAATGAGCAGTTCTTC. The rearrangement uses TRBV4-1 and TRBJ2-1; D may be TRBD2 (5 bases). The CDR3 has 17 amino acids. V was trimmed by 1 base and J by 2 bases, leaving 15 bases between them. Germline CDR1 is MGHRA and CDR2 is YSYEKL.

The J gene is TRBJ2-7, the V gene TRBV28, with TRBD1 matching 8 bases. The germline gives CDR1 MDHEN, CDR2 SYDVKM. V lost 4 bases and J lost 0; bases outside the gene matches: 11. This CDR3 region has 17 residues. CDR3 loop: CASSSGQGRRSSYEQYF. The CDR3 DNA is TGTGCCAGCAGTTCCGGACAGGGCAGAAGGAGCTCCTACGAGCAGTACTTC. Full variable domain (missing parts from reference TRBV28 and TRBJ2-7): DVKVTQSSRYLVKRTGEKVFLECVQDMDHENMFWYRQDPGLGLRLIYFSYDVKMKEKGDIPEGYSVSREKKERFSLILESASTNQTSMYLCASSSGQGRRSSYEQYFGPGTRLTVT.

The chain combines TRBV6-1 with TRBJ1-5; 9 nucleotides line up with TRBD1. Germline CDR1 reads MNHNS; CDR2 reads SASEGT. The trim removed 8 bases at V and 6 bases at J, leaving 11 bases unmatched. The CDR3 length is 15 residues. The CDR3 DNA reads TGTGCCAGCTCCCCGGGACAGGGTGCTTCTCAGCCCCAGCATTTT. Translating it yields CASSPGQGASQPQHF.

The chain is built from TRBV30 and TRBJ2-7; 8 nucleotides line up with TRBD1. The CDR3 contains 14 residues. The J segment lost 5 bases and the V segment lost 1 base, leaving 7 bases of the junction unmatched. Germline V gene sequence: CDR1 GTSNPN, CDR2 SVGIG (reference sequence). The CDR3, as DNA: TGTGCCTGGAGTGGGACAGGGCGTAGCCACGAGCAGTACGTC. It specifies CAWSGTGRSHEQYV.

The chain is built from TRBV27 and TRBJ2-5; a weak D match, TRBD2 (5 bases). Trimming took 6 bases from V and 5 from J, leaving 22 bases between them. Germline V gene sequence: CDR1 MNHEY, CDR2 SMNVEV (reference sequence). The CDR3 contains 16 residues. CDR3 in DNA: TGTGCCAGCAGACCTCCACTTAGCCGGGGTGGGGAGACCCAGTACTTC. This codes for CASRPPLSRGGETQYF.

This chain connects TRBV2 to TRBJ1-3, with D maybe TRBD1 (5 bases). Germline values: CDR1 SNHLY, CDR2 FYNNEI. The CDR3 totals 14 residues. V shed 4 bases and J shed 0 bases, with 7 bases lying between them. The CDR3 DNA sequence: TGTGCCAGCAGTGGACAGAACTCTGGAAACACCATATATTTT. Protein sequence: CASSGQNSGNTIYF.

This clone was detected only a few times. The CDR3 DNA is TGTGCCAGCAGCCGGGGGACAGGGGCAGATGGCTACACCTTC. Encoded protein: CASSRGTGADGYTF. The chain joins TRBV11-1 to TRBJ1-2; 10 bases map to TRBD1. Per the germline V gene, CDR1 is SGHAT and CDR2 is FQDESV (reference sequence). This CDR3 region has 14 residues. V lost 5 bases, J lost 6 bases, and 6 bases stayed unmatched.

The V call is TRBV7-2, the J call TRBJ1-4; D remains ambiguous. The germline V and J ends were trimmed by 5 bases and 0 bases, with 13 bases remaining between them. Germline assignment: CDR1 SGHTA and CDR2 FQGNSA. CDR3 length equals 16 residues. As DNA, the CDR3 is TGTGCCAGCAGCCCCATGACCGGGGCAACTAATGAAAAACTGTTTTTT. Translated, it gives CASSPMTGATNEKLFF. Together with reference TRBV7-2 and TRBJ1-4, the CDR3 gives the full variable domain: GAGVSQSPSNKVTEKGKDVELRCDPISGHTALYWYRQSLGQGLEFLIYFQGNSAPDKSGLPSDRFSAERTGGSVSTLTIQRTQQEDSAVYLCASSPMTGATNEKLFFGSGTQLSVL.

This clone appeared a single time. The chain recombines TRBV6-5 with TRBJ2-7; a weak D match, TRBD1 (5 bases). The germline gives CDR1 MNHEY, CDR2 SVGAGI. Trimming left V 0 bases short and J 4 bases short, with 7 bases between. This CDR3 contains 13 residues. In DNA form, the CDR3 reads TGTGCCAGCAGTTACTCGAAGGGGTACGAGCAGTACGTC. Translated: CASSYSKGYEQYV.

The chain couples TRBV27 to TRBJ1-2; D might be TRBD1 (5 bases). This CDR3 has 14 amino acids. The germline V gene has CDR1 MNHEY and CDR2 SMNVEV (reference sequence). The ends were cut back, 3 bases at V and 2 bases at J, with 10 bases in the middle. For the CDR3, the DNA is TGTGCCAGCAGTTTTCAGGGAGGGAACTATGGCTACACCTTC. Protein product: CASSFQGGNYGYTF.

This clone has only a few counts. The gene calls are TRBV4-3 and TRBJ1-3; tentatively, D is TRBD1 (5 bases). The CDR3 spans 17 residues. CDR1 and CDR2 (germline): LGHNA, YSLEER. V was cut by 1 base and J by 2 bases, with 15 bases left in between. CDR3 loop: CASSQVRGRGTGNTIYF. The CDR3 bases are TGCGCCAGCAGCCAAGTCCGCGGGAGGGGAACTGGAAACACCATATATTTT.

This clone has a handful of counts. The rearrangement links TRBV10-3 to TRBJ1-1; 8 bases map to TRBD1. Losses at the gene ends were 4 bases for V and 1 base for J; bases not matched to a gene: 5. The CDR3 has 15 amino acids. Germline values: CDR1 ENHRY, CDR2 SYGVKD. This CDR3 reads CAISASGGRNTEAFF. CDR3 DNA sequence: TGTGCCATCAGTGCCTCAGGGGGCAGGAACACTGAAGCTTTCTTT.

The chain links TRBV27 to TRBJ2-1, with 15 bases aligning to TRBD2. V was clipped by 1 base and J by 4 bases; unmatched bases: 11. The length of the CDR3 is 20 residues. Germline CDR1 and CDR2: MNHEY and SMNVEV (reference sequence). The CDR3, as DNA: TGTGCCAGCAGTTTATTCTTAACCGGACTAGCGGGGGGGCGTTACAATGAGCAGTTCTTC. It codes for CASSLFLTGLAGGRYNEQFF.

The V call is TRBV29-1, the J call TRBJ1-2; D is possibly TRBD1 (5 bases). The CDR3 has 12 amino acids. Germline V gene data show CDR1 as SQVTM and CDR2 as ANQGSEA. Trimming took off 7 bases at V and 3 bases at J, with 12 bases between the two ends. The CDR3 is CSAQGLDYGYTF. In nucleotides, the CDR3 is TGCAGCGCGCAGGGCCTTGACTATGGCTACACCTTC. The full variable domain, with the rest looked up from reference TRBV29-1 and TRBJ1-2, is SAVISQKPSRDICQRGTSLTIQCQVDSQVTMMFWYRQQPGQSLTLIATANQGSEATYESGFVIDKFPISRPNLTFSTLTVSNMSPEDSSIYLCSAQGLDYGYTFGSGTRLTVV.

The V call is TRBV19, the J call TRBJ2-1; 7 bases fit TRBD2. The CDR3 totals 16 residues. Unmatched junction bases numbered 12, after V lost 4 bases and J lost 6 bases. The germline V gene has CDR1 LNHDA and CDR2 SQIVND (reference sequence). This CDR3 reads CASSKYSSGDPNEQFF. CDR3 nucleotides: TGTGCCAGTAGTAAATATTCTAGCGGAGACCCCAATGAGCAGTTCTTC.

V gene TRBV27 combines with J gene TRBJ2-3, with TRBD1 identical over 7 bases. Germline V gives CDR1 MNHEY, CDR2 SMNVEV (reference sequence). The CDR3 length is 16 residues. The ends lost 4 bases at V and 0 bases at J; junction bases unmatched: 7. CDR3 DNA sequence: TGTGCCAGCAGTTCCCCCGGGACAGCGAGCACAGATACGCAGTATTTT. Protein sequence: CASSSPGTASTDTQYF.

The CDR3 DNA sequence: TGTGCCAGCAGCCGGGGGGCGGCAGATCAAGAGACCCAGTACTTC. Amino acid sequence: CASSRGAADQETQYF. This chain uses TRBV7-8 with TRBJ2-5, with D perhaps matching TRBD2 (7 bases). The CDR3 runs 15 residues. V was cut by 5 bases and J by 2 bases, with 15 bases left in between. Germline CDR1 is SGHVS and CDR2 is FQNEAQ.

The chain uses TRBV9 and TRBJ2-1, with 9 bases identical to TRBD2. Germline CDR1 and CDR2: SGDLS and YYNGEE. The CDR3 is 14 amino acids. After removal of 7 bases from V and 10 bases from J, the junction contained 12 bases not matched to a gene. The CDR3 protein is CASAAMRGGREQFF. CDR3 nucleotides: TGTGCCAGCGCCGCTATGCGGGGGGGCAGAGAGCAGTTCTTC.

The chain links TRBV6-5 to TRBJ1-5; no clear D gene. The CDR3 is 14 amino acids. Germline V gene data show CDR1 as MNHEY and CDR2 as SVGAGI. V was trimmed by 4 bases and J by 11 bases, leaving 18 bases between them. The CDR3: CASSSRHGSLSQHF. The CDR3, as DNA: TGTGCCAGCAGTTCCAGACATGGATCTTTGTCCCAGCATTTT.

The chain has TRBV18 and TRBJ2-7; 7 bases agree with TRBD1. The CDR3 runs to 14 residues. Germline CDR1 is KGHSH and CDR2 is LQKENI. J gave up 3 bases and V 0 bases, and 2 bases lay outside the gene matches. CDR3 in amino acids: CASSPPGQLYEQYF. The CDR3 coding sequence is TGTGCCAGCTCACCACCGGGACAGCTCTACGAGCAGTACTTC.

This clone has just a few counts. The chain combines TRBV6-5 with TRBJ2-7; the D gene is possibly TRBD1 (5 bases). V gave up 0 bases and J gave up 3 bases, with 12 bases separating them. CDR3 length: 15 amino acids. The germline V gene has CDR1 MNHEY and CDR2 SVGAGI. The CDR3 spells CASSYSRTQIYEQYF. For the CDR3, the DNA is TGTGCCAGCAGTTACTCGAGGACACAGATCTACGAGCAGTACTTC.

This clone has more than one count but fewer than ten. V is TRBV5-4 and J is TRBJ1-1; 9 bases are a match to TRBD1. The V gene's germline CDR1 is SGHNT and CDR2 YYREEE (reference sequence). The length of the CDR3 is 15 residues. Trimming removed 0 bases from V and 2 bases from J; junction bases left unmatched: 2. The CDR3 sequence: CASSLGGQGNTEAFF. The DNA of the CDR3 is TGTGCCAGCAGCTTGGGGGGACAGGGCAACACTGAAGCTTTCTTT.

This clone was recorded once. The rearrangement uses TRBV7-2 and TRBJ2-2; 12 bases line up with TRBD2. This CDR3 contains 16 residues. V was pared by 1 base and J by 6 bases, with 3 bases of the junction left unmatched. Germline V gives CDR1 SGHTA, CDR2 FQGNSA. CDR3 region: CASSLGLAGVSGELFF. The CDR3 nucleotides read TGTGCCAGCAGCTTAGGACTAGCGGGAGTGTCCGGGGAGCTGTTTTTT.

In nucleotides, the CDR3 is TGTGCCAGCAGCCCTCGCACGGGGGGCCACAATGAGCAGTTCTTC. Protein sequence: CASSPRTGGHNEQFF. This chain uses TRBV28 with TRBJ2-1; D might be TRBD2 (7 bases). CDR1 is MDHEN and CDR2 is SYDVKM in the germline V gene. Trimming left V 6 bases short and J 5 bases short, with 17 bases between. The CDR3 is 15 amino acids.

The J gene is TRBJ2-3, the V gene TRBV4-1; 7 bases map to TRBD1. Trimming took 2 bases from V and 3 from J; bases not matched to a gene: 5. Looked up from germline, CDR1 is MGHRA and CDR2 is YSYEKL. CDR3 length equals 15 residues. This chain's CDR3 is CASSQQGVGTDTQYF. CDR3 nucleotide sequence: TGCGCCAGCAGCCAACAGGGGGTTGGAACAGATACGCAGTATTTT.